The rows below give T cell receptor beta chains drawn from one sample of a study of shared clonotypes between healthy human individuals. Some clones are missing from TCRdb's copy, which holds only in-frame ones; the method was immunoSEQ multiplex PCR. Of some 2,500,000 clones in the sample, approximately 93% were seen once. The sequencing sample was made of naive CD4+ T cells from PBMCs. Receptors were obtained from a man aged 18 to 35 in good health. Some clones in this sample may be carry-over from other donors' samples. The CDR3 runs from the conserved cysteine through the conserved F or W. The D gene is left open where the match is weak. Only some rows state a clone size, as once, few, many or a class for expanded clones.

TRBJ2-3	-	TRBV10-3	TRBD2	TGTGCCATCCAGGCAAATAGCGGGAGTAGTACAGATACGCAGTATTTT	CAIQANSGSSTDTQYF
TRBJ2-6	-	TRBV6-5	-	TGTGCCAGCAGACCGCATCTCTCTGGGGCCAACGTCCTGACTTTC	CASRPHLSGANVLTF
TRBJ2-7	once	TRBV4-1	-	TGCGCCAGCAGCCAAGAATCTAAGGTTCTTAGACCCAAGTACTTC	CASSQESKVLRPKYF
TRBJ2-7	once	TRBV6-1	-	TGTGCCAGCAGTTCGTCGGGACTTAACTACGAGCAGTACTTC	CASSSSGLNYEQYF
TRBJ2-1	-	TRBV7-2	-	TGTGCCAGCAGCTTAGTAGGGACTTTCTACAATGAGCAGTTCTTC	CASSLVGTFYNEQFF
TRBJ2-4	-	TRBV7-9	TRBD1	TGTGCCAGCAGCTTAAGGGAAGGGGGCCTCAAAAACATTCAGTACTTC	CASSLREGGLKNIQYF
TRBJ1-2	-	TRBV28	-	TGTGCCAGCAGTTTATCAGGGGAGGGGTGGAATGGCTACACCTTC	CASSLSGEGWNGYTF
TRBJ2-7	-	TRBV27	TRBD2	TGTGCCAGCGGCGGGAGCCGAGGGGAGCAGTACTTC	CASGGSRGEQYF
TRBJ2-7	-	TRBV5-1	TRBD2	TGCGCCAGCAGCAGAGGACTAGCGGGAGCTTTATTCTACGAGCAGTACTTC	CASSRGLAGALFYEQYF
TRBJ2-4	-	TRBV7-3	TRBD2	TGTGCCAGCAGCGTCGGGACTAGCGGGACTCCGGTGAGGAACATTCAGTACTTC	CASSVGTSGTPVRNIQYF
TRBJ2-7	once	TRBV28	TRBD1	TGTGCCAGCAGTTTATTCGGGACAGGAACCTACGAGCAGTACTTC	CASSLFGTGTYEQYF
TRBJ1-1	-	TRBV28	-	TGTGCCAGCAGTTTACCTTTGGAACTACGAGAGGGGCTAAGGAACACTGAAGCTTTCTTT	CASSLPLELREGLRNTEAFF
TRBJ2-3	-	TRBV7-9	TRBD2	TGTGCCAGCAGCCCCGGAGGGACCCGATTGGCGGGGAGGGAGTATTTT	CASSPGGTRLAGREYF
TRBJ1-1	-	TRBV11-2	-	TGTGCCAGCAGCTTAGCTCGGCGGGTTAACACTGAAGCTTTCTTT	CASSLARRVNTEAFF
TRBJ2-2	-	TRBV5-1	TRBD2	TGCGCCAGCAGCTTCTTTACTAGCGGGAGCACCGGGGAGCTGTTTTTT	CASSFFTSGSTGELFF
TRBJ1-1	-	TRBV4-2	-	TGTGCCAGCAGCCAAGACCAAGGGGCGCGGACTGAAGCTTTCTTT	CASSQDQGARTEAFF
TRBJ2-1	-	TRBV29-1	-	TGCAGCGTCTCTTACAATGAGCAGTTCTTC	CSVSYNEQFF
TRBJ2-5	-	TRBV9	-	TGTGCCAGCAGCGTAGCTACGGGGGACCGCCTGCGAGAGACCCAGTACTTC	CASSVATGDRLRETQYF